This TCR beta chain came from a study of early T cells in non-severe SARS-CoV-2 infection. This clonotype was counted a few times. TCRdb reprocessed the 5' RACE reads via MiXCR and lists one record per CDR3 protein. The table shows around 55,000 distinct CDR3 sequences, with under 15% occurring only once. V was shortened by 1 base and J by 0 bases, with 24 bases between the two germline ends. There are 19 residues in the CDR3. Per germline, CDR1 DFQATT and CDR2 SNEGSKA (reference sequence). J is TRBJ1-1 and V is TRBV20-1, with D perhaps matching TRBD1 (6 bases). The sequences come from whole blood, collected at baseline. This receptor was identified in an adult who was a healthcare worker with PCR-confirmed SARS-CoV-2 infection or an uninfected control (not recorded which). The CDR3 DNA reads TGCAGTGCTAGAGTTGGCTCCGGGACATCTATGTTCATGAACACTGAAGCTTTCTTT. Translation: CSARVGSGTSMFMNTEAFF.